This entry features one TCR beta chain sequence. The sample originates from a study of blood T cell repertoires in COVID-19. The protocol was immunoSEQ multiplex PCR, while the TCRdb copy is restricted to in-frame clones and leaves out a portion. The table lists about 200,000 clones, roughly 80% of them singletons. CDR1 SGHNT and CDR2 YENEEA come from the germline V gene. This CDR3 is built from 15 residues. Trimming removed 5 bases at V and 5 bases at J, with 16 bases between. The sequence came from a woman at least 80 years old with COVID-19, enrolled during active disease. The genes are TRBV11-3 and TRBJ1-5; D gene unclear. The specimen was peripheral blood. CDR3 protein: CASSPNHDGDQPQHF. The CDR3 nucleotides read TGTGCCAGCAGCCCTAACCATGACGGGGATCAGCCCCAGCATTTT.